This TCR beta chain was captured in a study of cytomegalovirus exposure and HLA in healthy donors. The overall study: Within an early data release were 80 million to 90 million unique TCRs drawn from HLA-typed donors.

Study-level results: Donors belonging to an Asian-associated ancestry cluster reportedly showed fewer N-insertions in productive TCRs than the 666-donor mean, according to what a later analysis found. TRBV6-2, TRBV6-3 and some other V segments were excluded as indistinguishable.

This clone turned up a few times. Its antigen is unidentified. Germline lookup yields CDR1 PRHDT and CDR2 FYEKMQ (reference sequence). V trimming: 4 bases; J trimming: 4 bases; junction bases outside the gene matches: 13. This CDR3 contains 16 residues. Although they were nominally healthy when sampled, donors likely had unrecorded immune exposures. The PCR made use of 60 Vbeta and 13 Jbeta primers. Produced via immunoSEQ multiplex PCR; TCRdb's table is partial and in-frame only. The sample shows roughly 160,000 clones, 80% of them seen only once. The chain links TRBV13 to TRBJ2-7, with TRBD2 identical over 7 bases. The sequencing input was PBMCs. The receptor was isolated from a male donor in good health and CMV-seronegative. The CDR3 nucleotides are TGTGCCAGCAGCTCCGGAGTGGCGGGGGACGGGTACGAGCAGTACTTC. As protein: CASSSGVAGDGYEQYF.